A selection of T cell receptor beta chains follows, all from one sample in a study of human T cells and chemical hapten exposure. TCRdb reprocessed the RACE reads with MiXCR, giving one entry per CDR3 protein. The table lists around 380,000 distinct CDR3 sequences, over 5% of them singletons. Sequenced material: whole blood, taken in connection with sensitization to the hapten diphenylcyclopropenone (DPC). These receptor sequences come from a woman under 30 with alopecia areata. Some clones in this sample may be carry-over from other donors' samples. The CDR3 runs from the conserved cysteine through the conserved F or W. A D gene is named only where the DNA matches it firmly. Clone size is given for some rows only: seen once, a few or many times, or a class if the clone is expanded.

CDR3 protein	CDR3 DNA	D gene	V gene	J gene	clone size
CSVERGAYTDTQYF	TGCAGCGTTGAACGTGGGGCTTACACAGATACGCAGTATTTT	-	TRBV29-1	TRBJ2-3	few
CASSQDKGQGSSNEQFF	TGTGCCAGCAGCCAAGATAAGGGACAGGGTTCCAGCAATGAGCAGTTCTTC	TRBD1	TRBV4-2	TRBJ2-1	few
CSTVGGMNTEAFF	TGCAGCACCGTTGGGGGCATGAACACTGAAGCTTTCTTT	-	TRBV29-1	TRBJ1-1	-
CASSSTPSPLHF	TGTGCCAGCAGTTCGACACCTTCACCCCTCCACTTT	-	TRBV27	TRBJ1-6	many
CATSFDRYNEQFF	TGTGCCACCAGCTTCGACAGATACAATGAGCAGTTCTTC	-	TRBV15	TRBJ2-1	few
CASSQGQGPGNEQFF	TGTGCCAGCAGTCAAGGACAGGGCCCAGGTAATGAGCAGTTCTTC	TRBD1	TRBV6-5	TRBJ2-1	many
CASSPNFVTDTQYF	TGTGCCAGCAGCCCTAATTTCGTCACAGATACGCAGTATTTT	-	TRBV7-2	TRBJ2-3	-
CAAVKGSSTDTQYF	TGTGCAGCCGTTAAGGGATCTAGCACAGATACGCAGTATTTT	-	TRBV6-2/TRBV6-3	TRBJ2-3	few
CASSLQLGIGVLTF	TGTGCCAGCAGTTTACAGTTGGGGATCGGCGTCCTGACTTTC	-	TRBV6-2/TRBV6-3	TRBJ2-6	-
CASSLLGRISGNTIYF	TGTGCCAGCAGCTTATTAGGGCGGATCTCTGGAAACACCATATATTTT	-	TRBV7-2	TRBJ1-3	-
CSGGSNDGYTF	TGCAGCGGGGGGAGCAATGATGGCTACACCTTC	-	TRBV29-1	TRBJ1-2	few
CASNSGTSGARSDQYF	TGTGCCAGCAACTCAGGGACTAGCGGGGCACGGTCGGACCAGTACTTC	TRBD2	TRBV3-1	TRBJ2-5	many
CASSLRQGTEAFF	TGTGCCAGCAGCTTGAGACAGGGAACAGAAGCTTTCTTT	TRBD1	TRBV7-8	TRBJ1-1	many
CASSPTGGENYEQYF	TGTGCCAGCAGCCCGACAGGGGGGGAAAACTACGAGCAGTACTTC	TRBD1	TRBV7-9	TRBJ2-7	few
CASSLWAVGEAFF	TGCGCCAGCAGTCTGTGGGCGGTCGGTGAAGCTTTCTTT	-	TRBV5-1	TRBJ1-1	many
CASSLEPSNEQFF	TGTGCCAGCAGCTTAGAGCCTAGCAATGAGCAGTTCTTC	-	TRBV7-2	TRBJ2-1	-
CAISESGGSGYTF	TGTGCCATCAGTGAGTCAGGAGGGTCTGGCTACACCTTC	-	TRBV10-3	TRBJ1-2	-
CASSLLQSEAFF	TGTGCCAGCAGTTTACTCCAATCGGAGGCTTTCTTT	-	TRBV28	TRBJ1-1	many
CASSPTSGGQYEQYF	TGCGCCAGCAGCCCCACTAGCGGGGGACAGTACGAGCAGTACTTC	TRBD2	TRBV4-1	TRBJ2-7	-
CASSYGIGTGQPQHF	TGTGCCAGCAGTTACGGGATAGGTACGGGTCAGCCCCAGCATTTT	-	TRBV6-5	TRBJ1-5	-
CASLVAGGETQYF	TGTGCCAGCCTGGTCGCTGGAGGCGAGACCCAGTACTTC	-	TRBV6-2/TRBV6-3	TRBJ2-5	many
CASSPQGQTDTQYF	TGCGCCAGCAGCCCTCAAGGACAGACAGATACGCAGTATTTT	-	TRBV5-1	TRBJ2-3	-
CAISESPQGGSHSGANVLTF	TGTGCCATCAGTGAGTCTCCGCAGGGAGGATCCCACTCTGGGGCCAACGTCCTGACTTTC	-	TRBV10-3	TRBJ2-6	many
CASSTDGPNQPQHF	TGTGCCAGCAGTACGGACGGTCCCAATCAGCCCCAGCATTTT	-	TRBV6-2/TRBV6-3	TRBJ1-5	many
CASSHRGTALSGAFF	TGTGCCAGCAGCCACCGAGGGACAGCCCTAAGTGGAGCTTTCTTT	TRBD1	TRBV7-2	TRBJ1-1	many
CASSYSGQGASEQYF	TGTGCCAGCAGTTACTCCGGACAGGGGGCCTCCGAGCAGTACTTC	TRBD1	TRBV6-5	TRBJ2-7	-
CASSQTGRTGELFF	TGTGCCAGCAGCCAAACAGGGCGGACCGGGGAGCTGTTTTTT	-	TRBV3-1	TRBJ2-2	few
CASSYSMEGVVDTQYF	TGTGCCAGCAGTTACTCGATGGAGGGGGTGGTAGATACGCAGTATTTT	-	TRBV6-2/TRBV6-3	TRBJ2-3	-
CASSPTLYEQYF	TGCGCCAGCAGCCCTACCCTCTACGAGCAGTACTTC	-	TRBV5-1	TRBJ2-7	many
CASSYFEQGGTQYF	TGTGCCAGCAGTTACTTTGAACAGGGAGGTACGCAGTATTTT	-	TRBV6-5	TRBJ2-3	few
CASSVAVYSEAFF	TGTGCCAGCAGCGTAGCGGTATATAGTGAAGCTTTCTTT	-	TRBV9	TRBJ1-1	many
CASSPHGQGSYEQYF	TGTGCCAGCAGCCCCCACGGACAGGGCTCCTACGAGCAGTACTTC	TRBD1	TRBV7-2	TRBJ2-7	few
CASGVEWEGTQYF	TGTGCCAGCGGCGTAGAATGGGAAGGTACGCAGTATTTT	-	TRBV9	TRBJ2-3	-
CASSYSAGISSYNSPLHF	TGTGCCAGCAGTTACTCAGCGGGGATAAGCTCCTATAATTCACCCCTCCACTTT	-	TRBV6-5	TRBJ1-6	few
CASSLEGGSNVLTF	TGTGCCAGCAGCTTAGAGGGGGGCTCCAACGTCCTGACTTTC	-	TRBV11-2	TRBJ2-6	many
CASRVGAGGGDTQYF	TGTGCCAGCAGGGTCGGGGCGGGGGGTGGAGATACGCAGTATTTT	TRBD2	TRBV12-3/TRBV12-4	TRBJ2-3	-
CASSFSGQIPYGYTF	TGTGCCAGCAGTTTTTCGGGACAGATCCCGTATGGCTACACCTTC	TRBD1	TRBV27	TRBJ1-2	many
CASSPWTEYEQYF	TGTGCCAGCTCACCCTGGACAGAGTACGAGCAGTACTTC	-	TRBV18	TRBJ2-7	few